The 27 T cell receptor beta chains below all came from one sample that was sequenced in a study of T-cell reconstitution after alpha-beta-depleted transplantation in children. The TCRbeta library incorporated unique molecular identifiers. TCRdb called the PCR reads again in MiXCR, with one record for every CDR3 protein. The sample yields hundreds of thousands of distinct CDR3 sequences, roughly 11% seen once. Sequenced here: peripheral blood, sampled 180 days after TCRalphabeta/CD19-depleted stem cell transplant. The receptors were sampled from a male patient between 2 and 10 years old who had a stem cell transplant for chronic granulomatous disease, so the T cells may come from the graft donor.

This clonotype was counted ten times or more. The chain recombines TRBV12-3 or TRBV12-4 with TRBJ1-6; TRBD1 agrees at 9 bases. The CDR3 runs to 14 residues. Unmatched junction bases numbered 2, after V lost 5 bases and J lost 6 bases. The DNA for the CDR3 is TGTGCCAGCAGTCCGGACAGGGGTAATTCACCCCTCCACTTT. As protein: CASSPDRGNSPLHF.

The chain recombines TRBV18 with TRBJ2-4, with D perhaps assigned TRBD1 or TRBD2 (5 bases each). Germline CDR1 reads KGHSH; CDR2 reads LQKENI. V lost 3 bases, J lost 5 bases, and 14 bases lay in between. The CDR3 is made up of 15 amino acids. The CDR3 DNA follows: TGTGCCAGCTCACCTCAGAGGGGATCTGAAAACATTCAGTACTTC. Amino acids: CASSPQRGSENIQYF.

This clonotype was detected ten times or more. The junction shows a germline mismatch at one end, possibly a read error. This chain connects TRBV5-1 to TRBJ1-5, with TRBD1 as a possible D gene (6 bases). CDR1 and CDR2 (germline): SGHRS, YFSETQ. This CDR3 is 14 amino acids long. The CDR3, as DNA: TGTGCCAGCAGCTTAGTAGGGGGAAATCAGCCCCAGCATTTT. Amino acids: CASSLVGGNQPQHF.

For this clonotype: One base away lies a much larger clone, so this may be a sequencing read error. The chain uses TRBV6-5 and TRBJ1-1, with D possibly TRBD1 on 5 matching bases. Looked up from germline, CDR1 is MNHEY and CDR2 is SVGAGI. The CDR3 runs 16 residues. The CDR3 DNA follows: TGTGCCGGCAGTTACCTCCAGGGCAAAAAGAACACTGAAGCTTTCTTT. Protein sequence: CAGSYLQGKKNTEAFF.

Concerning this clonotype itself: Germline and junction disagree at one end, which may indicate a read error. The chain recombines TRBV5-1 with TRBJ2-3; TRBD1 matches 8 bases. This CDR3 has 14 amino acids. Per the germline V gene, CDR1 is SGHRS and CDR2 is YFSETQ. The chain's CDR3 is CASSLQGGTDSQYF. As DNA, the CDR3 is TGCGCCAGCAGCTTACAGGGGGGCACAGATTCGCAGTATTTT.

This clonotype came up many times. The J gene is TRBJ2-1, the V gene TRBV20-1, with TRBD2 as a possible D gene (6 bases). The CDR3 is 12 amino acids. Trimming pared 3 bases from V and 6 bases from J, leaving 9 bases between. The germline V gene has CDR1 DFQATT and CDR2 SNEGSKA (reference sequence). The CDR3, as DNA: TGCAGTGCTAGGGTTAGCGGCAATGAGCAGTTCTTC. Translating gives CSARVSGNEQFF.

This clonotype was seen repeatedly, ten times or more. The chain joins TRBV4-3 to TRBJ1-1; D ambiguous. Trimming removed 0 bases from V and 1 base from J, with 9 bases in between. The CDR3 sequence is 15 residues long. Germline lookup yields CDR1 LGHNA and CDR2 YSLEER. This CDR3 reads CASSQEWTQNTEAFF. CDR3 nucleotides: TGCGCCAGCAGCCAAGAATGGACTCAGAACACTGAAGCTTTCTTT.

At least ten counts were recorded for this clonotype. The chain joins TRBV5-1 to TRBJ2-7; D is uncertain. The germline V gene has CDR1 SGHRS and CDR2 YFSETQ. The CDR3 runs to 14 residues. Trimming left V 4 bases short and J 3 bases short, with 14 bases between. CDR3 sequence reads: CASSPDLSGYEQYF. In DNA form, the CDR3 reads TGCGCCAGCAGCCCAGATCTATCCGGCTACGAGCAGTACTTC.

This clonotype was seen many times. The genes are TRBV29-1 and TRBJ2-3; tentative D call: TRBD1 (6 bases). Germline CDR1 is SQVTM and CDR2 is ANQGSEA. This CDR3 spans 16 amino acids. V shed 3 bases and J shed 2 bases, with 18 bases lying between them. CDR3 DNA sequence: TGCAGCGTTGACGGACCTACAGGGTATAACACAGATACGCAGTATTTT. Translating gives CSVDGPTGYNTDTQYF.

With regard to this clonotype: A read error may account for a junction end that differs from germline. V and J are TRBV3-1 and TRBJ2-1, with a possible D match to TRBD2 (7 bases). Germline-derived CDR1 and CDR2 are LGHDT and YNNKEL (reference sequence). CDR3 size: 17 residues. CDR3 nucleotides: TGTGCCACCAGCCAGCATGTGAGGCGGGGGCAGTACAATGAGCAGTTCTTC. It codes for CATSQHVRRGQYNEQFF.

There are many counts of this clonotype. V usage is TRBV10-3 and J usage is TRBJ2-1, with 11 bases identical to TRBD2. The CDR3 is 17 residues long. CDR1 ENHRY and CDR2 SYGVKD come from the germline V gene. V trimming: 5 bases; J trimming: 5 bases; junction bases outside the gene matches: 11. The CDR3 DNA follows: TGTGCCATCAGTAGACTAGCGGGACCCCTTTCTAACAATGAGCAGTTCTTC. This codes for CAISRLAGPLSNNEQFF.

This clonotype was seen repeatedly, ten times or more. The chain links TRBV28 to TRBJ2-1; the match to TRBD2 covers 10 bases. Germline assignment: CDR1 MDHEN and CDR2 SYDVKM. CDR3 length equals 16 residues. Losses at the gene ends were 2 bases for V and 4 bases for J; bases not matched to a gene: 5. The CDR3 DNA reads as TGTGCCAGCAGTTTACCACTAGCGGGATTTTACAATGAGCAGTTCTTC. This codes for CASSLPLAGFYNEQFF. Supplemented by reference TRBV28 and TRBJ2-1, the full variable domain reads DVKVTQSSRYLVKRTGEKVFLECVQDMDHENMFWYRQDPGLGLRLIYFSYDVKMKEKGDIPEGYSVSREKKERFSLILESASTNQTSMYLCASSLPLAGFYNEQFFGPGTRLTVL.

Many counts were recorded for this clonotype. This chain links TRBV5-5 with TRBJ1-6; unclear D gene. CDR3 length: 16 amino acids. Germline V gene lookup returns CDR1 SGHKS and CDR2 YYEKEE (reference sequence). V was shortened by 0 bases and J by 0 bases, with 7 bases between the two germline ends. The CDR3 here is CASSLGPNSYNSPLHF. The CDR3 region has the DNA TGTGCCAGCAGCTTGGGGCCGAACTCCTATAATTCACCCCTCCACTTT. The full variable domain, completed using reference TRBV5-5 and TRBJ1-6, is DAGVTQSPTHLIKTRGQQVTLRCSPISGHKSVSWYQQVLGQGPQFIFQYYEKEERGRGNFPDRFSARQFPNYSSELNVNALLLGDSALYLCASSLGPNSYNSPLHFGNGTRLTVT.

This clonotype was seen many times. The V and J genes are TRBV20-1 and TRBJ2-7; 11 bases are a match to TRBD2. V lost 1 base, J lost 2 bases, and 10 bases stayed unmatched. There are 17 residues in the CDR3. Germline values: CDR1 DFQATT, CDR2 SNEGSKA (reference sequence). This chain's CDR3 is CSARAGSGGASTYEQYF. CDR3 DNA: TGCAGTGCTAGAGCTGGTAGCGGGGGGGCCTCAACCTACGAGCAGTACTTC.

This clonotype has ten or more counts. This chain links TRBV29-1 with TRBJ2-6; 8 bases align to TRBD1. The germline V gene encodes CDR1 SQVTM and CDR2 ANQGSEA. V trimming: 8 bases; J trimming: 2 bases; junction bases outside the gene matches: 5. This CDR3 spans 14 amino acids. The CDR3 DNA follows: TGCAGCACTACAGGGGGTCCTGGGGCCAACGTCCTGACTTTC. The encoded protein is CSTTGGPGANVLTF.

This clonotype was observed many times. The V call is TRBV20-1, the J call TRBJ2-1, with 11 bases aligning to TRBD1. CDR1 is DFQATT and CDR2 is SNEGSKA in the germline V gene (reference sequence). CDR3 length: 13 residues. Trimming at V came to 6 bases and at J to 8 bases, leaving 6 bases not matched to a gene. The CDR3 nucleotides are TGCAGTGCCCCGAGGACAGGGGGCGATGAGCAGTTCTTC. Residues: CSAPRTGGDEQFF.

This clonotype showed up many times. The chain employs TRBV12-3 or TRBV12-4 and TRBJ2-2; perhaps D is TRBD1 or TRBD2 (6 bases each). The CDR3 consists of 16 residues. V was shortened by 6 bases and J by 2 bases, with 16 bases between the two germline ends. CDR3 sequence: CASSPPGAGNTGELFF. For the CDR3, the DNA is TGTGCCAGCAGCCCGCCGGGGGCAGGAAACACCGGGGAGCTGTTTTTT.

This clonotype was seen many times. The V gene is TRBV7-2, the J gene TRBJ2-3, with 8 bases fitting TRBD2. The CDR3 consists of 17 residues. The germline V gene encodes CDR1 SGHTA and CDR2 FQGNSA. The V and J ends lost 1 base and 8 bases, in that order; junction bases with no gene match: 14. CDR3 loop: CASSLGQPGVAGSTQYF. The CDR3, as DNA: TGTGCCAGCAGCTTAGGGCAACCTGGGGTAGCGGGGTCTACGCAGTATTTT.

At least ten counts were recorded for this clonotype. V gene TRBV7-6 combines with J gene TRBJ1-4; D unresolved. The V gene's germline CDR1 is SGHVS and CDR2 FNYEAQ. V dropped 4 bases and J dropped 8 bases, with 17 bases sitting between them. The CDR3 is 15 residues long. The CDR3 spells CASSSRGGLGEKLFF. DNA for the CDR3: TGTGCCAGCAGCTCTAGAGGAGGGCTTGGAGAAAAACTGTTTTTT.

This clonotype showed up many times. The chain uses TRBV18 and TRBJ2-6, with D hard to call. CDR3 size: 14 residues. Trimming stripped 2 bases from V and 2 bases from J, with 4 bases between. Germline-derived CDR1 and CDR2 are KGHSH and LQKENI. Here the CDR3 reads CASSPRAGANVLTF. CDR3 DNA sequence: TGTGCCAGCTCACCAAGGGCTGGGGCCAACGTCCTGACTTTC.

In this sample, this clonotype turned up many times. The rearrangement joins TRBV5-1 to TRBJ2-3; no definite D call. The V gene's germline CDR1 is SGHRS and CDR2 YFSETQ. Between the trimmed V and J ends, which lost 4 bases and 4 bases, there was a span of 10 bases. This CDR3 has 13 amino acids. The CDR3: CASSPSNADTQYF. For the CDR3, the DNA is TGCGCCAGCAGCCCAAGCAACGCAGATACGCAGTATTTT.

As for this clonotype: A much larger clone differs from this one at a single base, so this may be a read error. The CDR3 is CSARRGSSGYTIYF. The CDR3 DNA reads as TGCAGTGCTAGAAGGGGTAGCTCTGGATACACCATATATTTT. The chain carries TRBV20-1 and TRBJ1-3, with D possibly being TRBD1 (5 bases). The germline V gene encodes CDR1 DFQATT and CDR2 SNEGSKA (reference sequence). The CDR3 length is 14 residues.

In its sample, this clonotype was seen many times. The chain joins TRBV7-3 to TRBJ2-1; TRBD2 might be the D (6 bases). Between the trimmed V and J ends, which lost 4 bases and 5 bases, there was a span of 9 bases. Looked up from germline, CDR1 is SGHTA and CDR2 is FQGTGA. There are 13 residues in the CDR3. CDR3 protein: CASSWGVNNEQFF. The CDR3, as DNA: TGTGCCAGCAGCTGGGGGGTAAACAATGAGCAGTTCTTC.

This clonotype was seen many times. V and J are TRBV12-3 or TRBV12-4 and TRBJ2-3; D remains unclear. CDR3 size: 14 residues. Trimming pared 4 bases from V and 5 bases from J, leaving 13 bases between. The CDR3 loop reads CASSSAVVRDTQYF. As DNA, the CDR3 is TGTGCCAGCAGTTCTGCAGTTGTTAGAGATACGCAGTATTTT.

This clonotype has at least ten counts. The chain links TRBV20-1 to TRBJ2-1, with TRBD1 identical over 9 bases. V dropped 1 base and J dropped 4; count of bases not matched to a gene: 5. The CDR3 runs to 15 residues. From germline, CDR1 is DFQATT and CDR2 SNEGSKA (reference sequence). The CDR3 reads CSARAPGTGYNEQFF. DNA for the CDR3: TGCAGTGCTAGAGCCCCAGGGACAGGGTACAATGAGCAGTTCTTC.

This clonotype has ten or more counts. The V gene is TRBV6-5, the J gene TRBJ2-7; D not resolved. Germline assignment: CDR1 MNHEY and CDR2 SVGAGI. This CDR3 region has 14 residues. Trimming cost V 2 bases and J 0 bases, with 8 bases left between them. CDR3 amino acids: CASSYVEGSYEQYF. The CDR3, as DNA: TGTGCCAGCAGTTACGTAGAAGGCTCCTACGAGCAGTACTTC.

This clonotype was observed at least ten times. In nucleotides, the CDR3 is TGCAGTGCTAGCCTCGGGAGGGTAAACACCGGGGAGCTGTTTTTT. Encoded protein: CSASLGRVNTGELFF. This chain joins TRBV20-1 and TRBJ2-2, with 8 bases identical to TRBD2. Losses at the gene ends were 3 bases for V and 2 bases for J; bases not matched to a gene: 5. In germline, CDR1 is DFQATT, CDR2 SNEGSKA (reference sequence). The CDR3 sequence is 15 residues long.